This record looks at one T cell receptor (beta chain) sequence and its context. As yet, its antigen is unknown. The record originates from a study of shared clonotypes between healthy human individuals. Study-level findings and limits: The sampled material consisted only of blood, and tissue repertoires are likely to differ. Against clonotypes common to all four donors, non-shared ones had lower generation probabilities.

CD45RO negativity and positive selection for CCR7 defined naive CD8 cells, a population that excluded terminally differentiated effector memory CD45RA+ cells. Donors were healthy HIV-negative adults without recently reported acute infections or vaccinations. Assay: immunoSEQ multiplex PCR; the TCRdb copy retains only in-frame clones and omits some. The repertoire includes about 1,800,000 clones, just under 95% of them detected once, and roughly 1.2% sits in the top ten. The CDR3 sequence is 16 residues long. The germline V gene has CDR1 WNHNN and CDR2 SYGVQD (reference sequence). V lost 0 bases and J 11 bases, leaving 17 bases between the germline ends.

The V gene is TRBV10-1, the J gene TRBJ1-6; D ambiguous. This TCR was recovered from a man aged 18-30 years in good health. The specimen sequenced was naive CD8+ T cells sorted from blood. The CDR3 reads CASSESTAVGSTPLHF. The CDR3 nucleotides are TGCGCCAGCAGTGAGTCGACGGCAGTGGGTAGCACACCCCTCCACTTT.